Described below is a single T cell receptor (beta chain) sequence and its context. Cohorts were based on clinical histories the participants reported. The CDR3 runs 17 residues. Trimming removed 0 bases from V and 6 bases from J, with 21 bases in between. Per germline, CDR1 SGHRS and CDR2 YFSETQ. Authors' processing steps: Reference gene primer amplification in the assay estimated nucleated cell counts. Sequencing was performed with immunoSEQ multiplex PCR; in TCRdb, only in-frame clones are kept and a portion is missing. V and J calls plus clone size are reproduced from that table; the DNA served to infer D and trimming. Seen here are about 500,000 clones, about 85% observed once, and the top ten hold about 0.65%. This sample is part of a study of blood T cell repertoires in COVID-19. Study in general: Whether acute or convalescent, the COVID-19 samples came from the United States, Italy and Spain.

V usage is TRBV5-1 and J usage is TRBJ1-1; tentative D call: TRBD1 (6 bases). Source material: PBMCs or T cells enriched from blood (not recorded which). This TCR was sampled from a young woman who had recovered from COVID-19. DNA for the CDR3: TGCGCCAGCAGCTTGGCCGTTTTGCCCGACAGGAGGCCTGAAGCTTTCTTT. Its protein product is CASSLAVLPDRRPEAFF.